The clone carrying this TCR beta chain has more than one count but fewer than ten. The antigen is unknown. The sample belongs to a study of CD8 T cells in ankylosing spondylitis. Scientists made TCR beta libraries using quantitative 5'-RACE with molecular barcodes. TCRdb used MiXCR to reprocess the 5' RACE reads, holding one entry per CDR3 protein. This sample carries some 400,000 distinct CDR3 sequences, about 22% of them seen once, and the ten largest clones take about 16%. Whole-study findings and limits: Characteristic, it appeared, of ankylosing spondylitis blood was a TCR beta motif of fewer than 10 highly homologous variants. Reported data indicate significant enrichment of disease-linked clones within matched ankylosing spondylitis synovial fluid.

The CDR3 consists of 15 residues. The V and J ends lost 6 bases and 7 bases, in that order; junction bases with no gene match: 10. The sequence derives from a male donor with ankylosing spondylitis. This chain joins TRBV12-3 or TRBV12-4 and TRBJ1-5; 9 bases line up with TRBD1. Sequencing input: blood, either unsorted or a sorted T cell fraction (not recorded which). CDR3 DNA: TGTGCCAGCAGGCCGGGACAGGGCACATTGCAGCCCCAGCATTTT. This translates into CASRPGQGTLQPQHF.